Each of the 14 T cell receptor beta chains below was sequenced from the same sample in a study of shared clonotypes between healthy human individuals. Naive CD8 isolation took CD45RO-negative cells positively selected for CCR7 and excluded terminally differentiated effector memory CD45RA+ cells. Sequencing was performed with immunoSEQ multiplex PCR; in TCRdb, only in-frame clones are kept and a portion is missing. This sample carries roughly 2 million clones, about 94% of them seen once, and the ten largest clones take 0.85% to 1.3%. Sequencing input: naive CD8+ T cells sorted from blood. All receptors come from a young man in good health.

This clone was recorded once. The rearrangement links TRBV10-3 to TRBJ1-2; D gene unclear. Trimming pared 6 bases from V and 4 bases from J, leaving 9 bases between. The CDR3 extends over 12 amino acids. Germline V gene data show CDR1 as ENHRY and CDR2 as SYGVKD. This CDR3 is CAIRDGGYGYTF. DNA for the CDR3: TGTGCCATCAGAGATGGCGGCTATGGCTACACCTTC.

This chain uses TRBV7-9 with TRBJ2-7; TRBD1 is a possible D gene (6 bases). This CDR3 has 13 amino acids. V lost 6 bases to trimming and J lost 1 base, with 10 bases between them. Germline CDR1 SEHNR, CDR2 FQNEAQ (reference sequence). The CDR3 protein is CASRHRESYEQYF. The CDR3 region has the DNA TGTGCCAGCAGGCACAGGGAGTCCTACGAGCAGTACTTC.

V usage is TRBV7-2 and J usage is TRBJ2-7, with a possible D match to TRBD1 (5 bases). CDR3 length: 13 amino acids. Trimming cost V 5 bases and J 5 bases, with 13 bases left between them. CDR1 is SGHTA, CDR2 FQGNSA, per germline. CDR3 DNA: TGTGCCAGCAGCCCGGACAACGTGGACGAGCAGTACTTC. Protein sequence: CASSPDNVDEQYF.

The rearrangement joins TRBV27 to TRBJ2-5, with 7 bases lining up with TRBD2. The CDR3 sequence is 16 residues long. The germline V gene has CDR1 MNHEY and CDR2 SMNVEV (reference sequence). The V gene end was trimmed by 8 bases and the J gene end by 1 base; junction bases not matched to a gene: 13. CDR3: CASRGGRIGAQETQYF. DNA of the CDR3: TGTGCCAGCCGCGGGGGTAGGATCGGGGCCCAAGAGACCCAGTACTTC.

This chain connects TRBV27 to TRBJ1-1; D call uncertain. This CDR3 has 15 amino acids. V dropped 7 bases and J dropped 1 base, with 16 bases sitting between them. Germline-derived CDR1 and CDR2 are MNHEY and SMNVEV (reference sequence). The CDR3 loop is CASKTPRDGNTEAFF. CDR3 nucleotides: TGTGCCAGCAAGACGCCGCGTGACGGGAACACTGAAGCTTTCTTT.

V is TRBV10-2 and J is TRBJ1-2, with 7 bases lining up with TRBD1. Germline lookup yields CDR1 WSHSY and CDR2 SAAADI. The CDR3 extends over 15 amino acids. The V gene end was trimmed by 3 bases and the J gene end by 3 bases; junction bases not matched to a gene: 7. This CDR3 is CASSDGTVPDYGYTF. Here the CDR3 DNA reads TGCGCCAGCAGTGATGGGACAGTTCCCGACTATGGCTACACCTTC.

The gene calls are TRBV13 and TRBJ1-1; D is unresolved. Germline CDR1 and CDR2: PRHDT and FYEKMQ (reference sequence). This CDR3 spans 17 amino acids. Trimming cost V 5 bases and J 0 bases, with 19 bases left between them. The CDR3 is CASSLSPGSGMNTEAFF. The CDR3 DNA reads as TGTGCCAGCAGCCTGAGTCCGGGCTCCGGTATGAACACTGAAGCTTTCTTT.

The chain carries TRBV6-5 and TRBJ2-1; D unresolved. The V gene lost 7 bases and the J gene lost 0 bases, with 10 bases spanning the gap. The CDR3 sequence is 14 residues long. CDR1 and CDR2 (germline): MNHEY, SVGAGI. The CDR3 nucleotides read TGTGCCAGCACGGCGGCCAGCTCCTACAATGAGCAGTTCTTC. This codes for CASTAASSYNEQFF.

The chain carries TRBV27 and TRBJ1-5; weak D call: TRBD1 (5 bases). The CDR3 has 15 residues. V gave up 5 bases and J gave up 2 bases, with 13 bases separating them. Germline loops: CDR1 MNHEY, CDR2 SMNVEV (reference sequence). CDR3 amino acids: CASSQGVTGNQPQHF. CDR3 sequence (DNA): TGTGCCAGCAGTCAAGGGGTTACGGGCAATCAGCCCCAGCATTTT.

This sequence joins TRBV5-6 and TRBJ2-1, with D possibly TRBD2 on 7 matching bases. Germline CDR1 SGHDT, CDR2 YYEEEE. The V end lost 3 bases, the J end lost 7 bases, and 17 bases lay between the germline ends. The CDR3 runs to 15 residues. CDR3: CASSSQWGGLNEQFF. The CDR3 DNA sequence: TGTGCCAGCAGCTCCCAGTGGGGGGGCCTAAATGAGCAGTTCTTC.

Concerning this clone itself: The same CDR3 also results from other DNA sequences found in this sample. The chain carries TRBV4-1 and TRBJ2-5; 11 bases are a match to TRBD2. With 1 base clipped from V and 5 bases from J, the junction kept 3 bases outside the gene matches. The CDR3 is 15 amino acids. The germline V gene has CDR1 MGHRA and CDR2 YSYEKL. CDR3 amino acids: CASSQVLAGEETQYF. In DNA form, the CDR3 reads TGCGCCAGCAGCCAAGTACTAGCGGGAGAGGAGACCCAGTACTTC.

The V call is TRBV6-5, the J call TRBJ1-1; D unclear. Trimming removed 6 bases from V and 6 bases from J, with 11 bases in between. Germline V lookup: CDR1 MNHEY, CDR2 SVGAGI. The CDR3 consists of 12 residues. The CDR3 region is CASRLTNSEAFF. The CDR3 DNA reads as TGTGCCAGCAGATTAACAAATTCTGAAGCTTTCTTT.

V gene TRBV13 combines with J gene TRBJ2-1; the D gene is possibly TRBD2 (5 bases). The CDR3 extends over 15 amino acids. The germline CDR1 and CDR2 sequences are PRHDT and FYEKMQ (reference sequence). The V gene lost 4 bases and the J gene lost 5 bases, with 15 bases spanning the gap. This CDR3 is CASSSLLAADNEQFF. CDR3 sequence (DNA): TGTGCCAGCAGCTCCCTGCTAGCCGCTGACAATGAGCAGTTCTTC.

The genes are TRBV7-9 and TRBJ1-1; D is unresolved. The length of the CDR3 is 14 residues. Germline V gene lookup returns CDR1 SEHNR and CDR2 FQNEAQ (reference sequence). Trimming took off 5 bases at V and 0 bases at J, with 10 bases between the two ends. The DNA for the CDR3 is TGTGCCAGCAGCGGTGGGCTGATGAACACTGAAGCTTTCTTT. Protein: CASSGGLMNTEAFF.